This T cell receptor beta chain derives from a study of breast tumors, draining lymph nodes, adjacent tissues. Overall study findings and caveats: Tumors had less TCR diversity than lymph nodes, more than nontumor tissue. The data were judged consistent with most tumor T cells coming from lymph node and expanding in tumor.

One entry per CDR3 protein, called by TCRdb with MiXCR from the multiplex PCR reads. The sample yields 23,000 or so distinct CDR3 sequences, about 64% seen once. By proportion, this clonotype is medium-sized. Its antigen is not identified. This CDR3 spans 17 amino acids. Trimming cost V 6 bases and J 0 bases, with 15 bases left between them. Per germline, CDR1 SEHNR and CDR2 FQNEAQ (reference sequence). The sequence came from a female donor with breast cancer. Some clones in this sample may be carry-over from other donors' samples. Sequenced input: tumor-adjacent breast tissue. The V call is TRBV7-9, the J call TRBJ1-6; weak D call: TRBD1 (5 bases). CDR3 bases: TGTGCCAGCAGTCAAGACAGACCGAGCTCCTATAATTCACCCCTCCACTTT. The encoded protein is CASSQDRPSSYNSPLHF.